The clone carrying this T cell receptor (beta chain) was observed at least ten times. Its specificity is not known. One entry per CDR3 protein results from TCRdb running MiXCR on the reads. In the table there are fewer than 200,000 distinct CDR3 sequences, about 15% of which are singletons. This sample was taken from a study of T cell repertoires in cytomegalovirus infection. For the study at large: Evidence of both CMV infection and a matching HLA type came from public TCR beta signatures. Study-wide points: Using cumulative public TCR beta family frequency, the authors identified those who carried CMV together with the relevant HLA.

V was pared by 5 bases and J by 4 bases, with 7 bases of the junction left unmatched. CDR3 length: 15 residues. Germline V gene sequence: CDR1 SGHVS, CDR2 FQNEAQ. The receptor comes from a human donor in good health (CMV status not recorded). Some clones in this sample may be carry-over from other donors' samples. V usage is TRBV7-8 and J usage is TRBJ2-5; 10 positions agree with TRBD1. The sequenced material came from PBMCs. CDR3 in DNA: TGTGCCAGCAGCCCCAGGGACAGGGGAAGAGAGACCCAGTACTTC. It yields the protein CASSPRDRGRETQYF.